The clone carrying this T cell receptor beta chain came up a few times. The data are from a study of blood T cells in healthy people across ages. The V gene lost 4 bases and the J gene lost 3 bases, with 14 bases spanning the gap. There are 14 residues in the CDR3. Germline CDR1 reads SGDLS; CDR2 reads YYNGEE. Using a J-beta primer mix together with a sample-barcoded 5' primer, a second PCR was run for roughly 6 to 12 cycles. TCRdb processed the 5' RACE reads anew with MiXCR; each CDR3 protein has one entry. The sample records some 1.6 million distinct CDR3 sequences, about 32% being singletons. The chain uses TRBV9 and TRBJ2-7, with no clear D. The sequenced sample consisted of blood. The receptor comes from a woman under 40 in good health. The CDR3 nucleotides are TGTGCCAGCAGCCGCCGGGCAGAGCGCTACGAGCAGTACTTC. Its translation: CASSRRAERYEQYF.